The 21 T cell receptor beta chains reported below all come from one sample, sequenced in a study of cytomegalovirus exposure and HLA in healthy donors. The PCR ran on 60 Vbeta and 13 Jbeta primers. Measured with immunoSEQ multiplex PCR; TCRdb has only the in-frame clones, and not every one. The profile shows roughly 100,000 clones, around 74% of them singletons. The sequencing input was PBMCs. Source of these receptors: a man aged 35 to 55 in good health and CMV-seronegative.

The rearrangement links TRBV27 to TRBJ2-1; D may be TRBD2 (6 bases). V gave up 5 bases and J gave up 4 bases, with 15 bases separating them. The length of the CDR3 is 15 residues. The germline V gene has CDR1 MNHEY and CDR2 SMNVEV (reference sequence). CDR3 coding DNA: TGTGCCAGCAGTCCCCGGACGAGCGGGTACAATGAGCAGTTCTTC. It is translated as CASSPRTSGYNEQFF.

This chain joins TRBV5-6 and TRBJ1-2; the D is unclear. The CDR3 runs to 13 residues. With 0 bases removed from V and 9 bases from J, the gap between germline ends came to 12 bases. CDR1 and CDR2 from the germline V gene are SGHDT and YYEEEE. Written as DNA, the CDR3 is TGTGCCAGCAGCTTGGTTATGGCGGAGAGCTACACCTTC. Translating gives CASSLVMAESYTF.

The chain couples TRBV11-1 to TRBJ2-5, with 7 positions matching TRBD2. After removal of 8 bases from V and 2 bases from J, the junction contained 5 bases not matched to a gene. CDR3 length equals 13 residues. Germline V gene lookup returns CDR1 SGHAT and CDR2 FQDESV (reference sequence). CDR3 sequence: CASGRDVQETQYF. CDR3 sequence (DNA): TGTGCCAGCGGGAGGGACGTTCAAGAGACCCAGTACTTC.

Only a few counts were recorded for this clone. J is TRBJ2-7 and V is TRBV5-1, with D perhaps matching TRBD2 (6 bases). V dropped 4 bases and J dropped 7 bases, with 15 bases sitting between them. This CDR3 comprises 13 residues. Per germline, CDR1 SGHRS and CDR2 YFSETQ. The CDR3 nucleotides read TGCGCCAGCAGCCTGGACTACTTTGGGGAGCAGTACTTC. Protein: CASSLDYFGEQYF.

The V call is TRBV5-4, the J call TRBJ2-5, with 7 positions matching TRBD1. The J call may be incorrect, as the DNA end agrees better with TRBJ2-7. Germline V gene lookup returns CDR1 SGHNT and CDR2 YYREEE (reference sequence). The CDR3 extends over 13 amino acids. CDR3: CASSPDRAYEQYF. For the CDR3, the DNA is TGTGCCAGCAGCCCCGACAGGGCCTACGAGCAGTACTTC.

V gene TRBV5-1 combines with J gene TRBJ2-7; TRBD2 is a possible D gene (5 bases). The V and J ends lost 7 bases and 0 bases respectively, with 8 bases between them. The germline V gene has CDR1 SGHRS and CDR2 YFSETQ. The CDR3 is made up of 12 amino acids. In DNA form, the CDR3 reads TGCGCCAGCGGGGAGTCCTCCTACGAGCAGTACTTC. Its protein product is CASGESSYEQYF.

The V and J genes are TRBV25-1 and TRBJ2-3, with 12 bases identical to TRBD2. CDR1 MGHDK and CDR2 SYGVNS come from the germline V gene. CDR3 size: 17 residues. V lost 1 base, J lost 7 bases, and 9 bases stayed unmatched. CDR3 coding DNA: TGTGCCAGCAGTGAATTTGGGACTAGCGGGCGCGTTTATACGCAGTATTTT. This encodes CASSEFGTSGRVYTQYF.

The gene calls are TRBV30 and TRBJ2-7, with D possibly matching TRBD2 (6 bases). Trimming stripped 0 bases from V and 4 bases from J, with 16 bases between. From germline, CDR1 is GTSNPN and CDR2 SVGIG (reference sequence). The CDR3 length is 15 residues. Here the CDR3 reads CAWSVGTLSSYEQYF. CDR3 DNA sequence: TGTGCCTGGAGTGTAGGGACTTTATCCTCTTACGAGCAGTACTTC.

V is TRBV11-3 and J is TRBJ2-5, with TRBD1 identical over 10 bases. With V trimmed by 5 bases and J by 6 bases, 9 bases remained unmatched. Germline assignment: CDR1 SGHNT and CDR2 YENEEA. The CDR3 sequence is 15 residues long. CDR3 in amino acids: CASSLTTGGAQTQYF. The CDR3 DNA reads TGTGCCAGCAGCCTGACGACAGGGGGCGCGCAGACCCAGTACTTC.

This clone was seen only a few times. The rearrangement links TRBV19 to TRBJ2-7; no firm D call. Germline-derived CDR1 and CDR2 are LNHDA and SQIVND (reference sequence). The CDR3 has 13 amino acids. V was shortened by 3 bases and J by 2 bases, with 8 bases between the two germline ends. The CDR3 DNA reads TGTGCCAGTAGTATCGGAGTAGCCTACGAGCAGTACTTC. Translated: CASSIGVAYEQYF.

This clone was seen a handful of times. An end of the junction does not agree with germline; a read error may underlie this. This chain uses TRBV19 with TRBJ2-7, with TRBD2 identical over 9 bases. The CDR3 totals 14 residues. Per the germline V gene, CDR1 is LNHDA and CDR2 is SQIVND (reference sequence). CDR3 DNA sequence: TGTGCCAGTAGTGTAGAGCGGGGGGCGTACGAGCAGTACTTC. It specifies CASSVERGAYEQYF.

The CDR3 reads CASGLYGGGTEAFF. CDR3 nucleotides: TGTGCTAGTGGTTTGTACGGGGGTGGGACTGAAGCTTTCTTT. The chain links TRBV12-5 to TRBJ1-1, with a weak D call TRBD1 (5 bases). V lost 2 bases and J lost 5, with 12 bases in between. The CDR3 length is 14 residues. Germline CDR1 LGHNT, CDR2 FRNRAP.

The J gene is TRBJ2-1, the V gene TRBV6-6; TRBD2 agrees at 9 bases. Germline CDR1 and CDR2: MNHNY and SVGAGI (reference sequence). V shed 0 bases and J 6 bases; nucleotides not matched to a gene: 3. The CDR3 runs to 15 residues. The CDR3 loop reads CASSYSAGGLNEQFF. In nucleotides, the CDR3 is TGTGCCAGCAGTTACTCGGCGGGGGGGCTCAATGAGCAGTTCTTC.

The chain combines TRBV10-3 with TRBJ2-3, with D tentatively TRBD2 (6 bases). Per the germline V gene, CDR1 is ENHRY and CDR2 is SYGVKD. Deletions cut 3 bases from V and 4 bases from J, with 14 bases between. This CDR3 spans 15 amino acids. CDR3 DNA: TGTGCCATCAGTGATAGCGGAACCTCCGCAGATACGCAGTATTTT. Translating it yields CAISDSGTSADTQYF.

V usage is TRBV5-1 and J usage is TRBJ1-4; D is perhaps TRBD1 (6 bases). The V end was cut by 4 bases, the J end by 0 bases, with 22 bases between. The V gene's germline CDR1 is SGHRS and CDR2 YFSETQ. This CDR3 is built from 19 residues. CDR3 coding DNA: TGCGCCAGCAGCGTGGACAGTGGCCAACCCCGGACAACTAATGAAAAACTGTTTTTT. Residues: CASSVDSGQPRTTNEKLFF. The variable domain in full, with the rest retrieved from reference TRBV5-1 and TRBJ1-4, is KAGVTQTPRYLIKTRGQQVTLSCSPISGHRSVSWYQQTPGQGLQFLFEYFSETQRNKGNFPGRFSGRQFSNSRSEMNVSTLELGDSALYLCASSVDSGQPRTTNEKLFFGSGTQLSVL.

A single count supports this clone. Other DNA sequences of this sample code for an identical CDR3. V is TRBV18 and J is TRBJ2-7; 7 bases align to TRBD2. Looked up from germline, CDR1 is KGHSH and CDR2 is LQKENI. This CDR3 is built from 12 residues. The V and J ends lost 3 bases and 7 bases, in that order; junction bases with no gene match: 3. CDR3 region: CASSPGREEQYF. DNA of the CDR3: TGTGCCAGCTCACCGGGGAGGGAAGAGCAGTACTTC.

The rearrangement joins TRBV4-1 to TRBJ1-5; D not certain. Germline-derived CDR1 and CDR2 are MGHRA and YSYEKL. This CDR3 is 14 amino acids long. With 1 base removed from V and 8 bases from J, the gap between germline ends came to 12 bases. CDR3 sequence reads: CASSQVDGVEPQHF. The CDR3 DNA is TGCGCCAGCAGCCAAGTCGACGGAGTGGAGCCCCAGCATTTT.

The V and J genes are TRBV4-3 and TRBJ2-7; D unclear. Germline V gives CDR1 LGHNA, CDR2 YSLEER. The CDR3 runs 12 residues. Trimming took off 5 bases at V and 4 bases at J, with 9 bases between the two ends. The CDR3, as DNA: TGCGCCAGCAGCTGGCGGATTTACGAGCAGTACTTC. Translated, it gives CASSWRIYEQYF.

This clone came up a few times. The chain has TRBV28 and TRBJ1-6; tentatively, D is TRBD1 (6 bases). The CDR3 extends over 15 amino acids. V gave up 5 bases and J gave up 7 bases, with 15 bases separating them. The V gene's germline CDR1 is MDHEN and CDR2 SYDVKM. The CDR3: CASSRAGGRNSPLHF. Here the CDR3 DNA reads TGTGCCAGCAGTCGGGCCGGGGGGCGGAATTCACCCCTCCACTTT.

The J gene is TRBJ1-4, the V gene TRBV27; D is possibly TRBD1 (6 bases). Germline V gene sequence: CDR1 MNHEY, CDR2 SMNVEV (reference sequence). CDR3 length: 16 amino acids. The V end lost 2 bases, the J end lost 7 bases, and 17 bases lay between the germline ends. This chain's CDR3 is CASSLTRPGVGEKLFF. DNA for the CDR3: TGTGCCAGCAGTTTAACCCGCCCAGGGGTAGGTGAAAAACTGTTTTTT.

The chain recombines TRBV27 with TRBJ2-7, with D possibly being TRBD2 (6 bases). This CDR3 is built from 15 residues. V lost 4 bases, J lost 7 bases, and 20 bases lay in between. In germline, CDR1 is MNHEY, CDR2 SMNVEV (reference sequence). CDR3 sequence (DNA): TGTGCCAGCAGTTCCCGCACTCATACGGGGGAAGAGCAGTACTTC. It is translated as CASSSRTHTGEEQYF.